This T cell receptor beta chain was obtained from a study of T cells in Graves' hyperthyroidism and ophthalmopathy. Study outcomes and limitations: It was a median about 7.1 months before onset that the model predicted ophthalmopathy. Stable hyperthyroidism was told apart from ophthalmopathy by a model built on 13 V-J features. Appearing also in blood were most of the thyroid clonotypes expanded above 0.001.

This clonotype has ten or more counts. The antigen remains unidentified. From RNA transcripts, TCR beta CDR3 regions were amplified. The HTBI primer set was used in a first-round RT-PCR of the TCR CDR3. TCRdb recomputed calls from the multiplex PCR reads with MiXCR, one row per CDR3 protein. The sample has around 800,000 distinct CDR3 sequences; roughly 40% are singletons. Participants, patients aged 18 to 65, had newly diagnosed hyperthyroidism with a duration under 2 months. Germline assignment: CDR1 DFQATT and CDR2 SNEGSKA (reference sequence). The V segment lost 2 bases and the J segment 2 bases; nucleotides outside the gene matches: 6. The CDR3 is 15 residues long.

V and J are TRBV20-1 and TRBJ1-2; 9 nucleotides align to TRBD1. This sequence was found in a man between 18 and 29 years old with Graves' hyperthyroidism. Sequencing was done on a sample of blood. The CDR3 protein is CSARLSGTGNYGYTF. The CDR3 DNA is TGCAGTGCTAGACTCTCCGGGACAGGGAACTATGGCTACACCTTC.